What follows are 10 T cell receptor beta chains derived from one specimen sequenced in a study of radiotherapy plus CTLA-4 blockade in lung cancer. This table comes from immunoSEQ multiplex PCR, and its TCRdb copy is limited to in-frame clones, with some not included. This table holds about 98,000 clones, around four fifths found once. The sequences come from peripheral blood, collected from a patient treated with radiotherapy plus ipilimumab. The receptor source for this set is a human donor with non-small cell lung cancer who had a partial response to radiotherapy plus ipilimumab.

The chain carries TRBV2 and TRBJ2-5; D is possibly TRBD1 (6 bases). Germline CDR1 SNHLY, CDR2 FYNNEI. Trimming left V 6 bases short and J 5 bases short, with 16 bases between. The CDR3 has 14 amino acids. CDR3 sequence reads: CASRDDRTGETQYF. The CDR3 DNA sequence: TGTGCCAGCAGGGATGACAGGACTGGTGAGACCCAGTACTTC.

The V call is TRBV11-2, the J call TRBJ2-7, with 8 bases aligning to TRBD1. The CDR3 contains 15 residues. Trimming at V came to 7 bases and at J to 6 bases, leaving 14 bases not matched to a gene. Germline V gene sequence: CDR1 SGHAT, CDR2 FQNNGV. The CDR3 protein is CASITLPRGRSEQYF. The CDR3 DNA is TGTGCCAGCATCACCCTGCCCAGGGGGCGAAGCGAGCAGTACTTC.

The chain is built from TRBV4-2 and TRBJ1-4, with 8 bases matching TRBD1. The CDR3 consists of 17 residues. V lost 2 bases to trimming and J lost 7 bases; unmatched junction nucleotides: 12. Germline V gene lookup returns CDR1 LGHNA and CDR2 YNFKEQ. The CDR3 sequence: CASSQFPSQGAGEKLFF. CDR3 in DNA: TGTGCCAGCAGCCAATTCCCCTCGCAGGGGGCGGGTGAAAAACTGTTTTTT.

The genes are TRBV15 and TRBJ2-3; 11 bases match TRBD2. Unmatched junction bases numbered 7, after V lost 0 bases and J lost 5 bases. This CDR3 has 17 amino acids. The germline CDR1 and CDR2 sequences are LNHNV and YYDKDF (reference sequence). CDR3 in DNA: TGTGCCACCAGCAGAGACCGATCACTAGCGGGAGAAGATACGCAGTATTTT. This gives the protein CATSRDRSLAGEDTQYF.

The chain joins TRBV5-1 to TRBJ2-3; D may be TRBD1 (5 bases). CDR1 is SGHRS, CDR2 YFSETQ, per germline. The CDR3 has 14 amino acids. The ends were cut back, 2 bases at V and 3 bases at J, with 10 bases in the middle. CDR3 nucleotide sequence: TGCGCCAGCAGCTTCGGGCGGACAACAGATACGCAGTATTTT. It specifies CASSFGRTTDTQYF. Looking up the rest from reference TRBV5-1 and TRBJ2-3 gives the full variable domain: KAGVTQTPRYLIKTRGQQVTLSCSPISGHRSVSWYQQTPGQGLQFLFEYFSETQRNKGNFPGRFSGRQFSNSRSEMNVSTLELGDSALYLCASSFGRTTDTQYFGPGTRLTVL.

V gene TRBV19 combines with J gene TRBJ2-3, with D possibly TRBD1 on 7 matching bases. The germline gives CDR1 LNHDA, CDR2 SQIVND (reference sequence). The CDR3 loop spans 15 amino acids. V lost 4 bases to trimming and J lost 5 bases, with 16 bases between them. The CDR3 region has the DNA TGTGCCAGTAGTAGCGGGACAGCCAAGGGAGATACGCAGTATTTT. Its translation is CASSSGTAKGDTQYF.

The chain recombines TRBV9 with TRBJ2-1, with D unresolved. The CDR3 length is 13 residues. Germline loops: CDR1 SGDLS, CDR2 YYNGEE. Trimming pared 4 bases from V and 5 bases from J, leaving 10 bases between. The CDR3 coding sequence is TGTGCCAGCAGCCCATCGGAGAACAATGAGCAGTTCTTC. Translation: CASSPSENNEQFF.

The V and J genes are TRBV10-3 and TRBJ2-7; D is perhaps TRBD1 (5 bases). The CDR3 covers 14 residues. Germline V gene lookup returns CDR1 ENHRY and CDR2 SYGVKD. Trimming stripped 0 bases from V and 0 bases from J, with 6 bases between. The CDR3 DNA is TGTGCCATCAGTGAGTCGGGGCCCTCCTACGAGCAGTACTTC. It codes for CAISESGPSYEQYF.

The rearrangement joins TRBV2 to TRBJ1-1; D gene unclear. The CDR3 is 13 residues long. Germline V gene data show CDR1 as SNHLY and CDR2 as FYNNEI. Trimming left V 8 bases short and J 4 bases short, with 14 bases between. The CDR3 nucleotides read TGTGCCAGCCTACAGACCCGGGGCACTGAAGCTTTCTTT. The encoded protein is CASLQTRGTEAFF.

This chain links TRBV19 with TRBJ1-5, with TRBD1 matching 7 bases. V dropped 9 bases and J dropped 7; count of bases not matched to a gene: 9. Germline V gene data show CDR1 as LNHDA and CDR2 as SQIVND (reference sequence). This CDR3 has 13 amino acids. The CDR3 coding sequence is TGTGCCAGCGCCGACAGGGACCGGCAGCCCCAGCATTTT. This translates into CASADRDRQPQHF.